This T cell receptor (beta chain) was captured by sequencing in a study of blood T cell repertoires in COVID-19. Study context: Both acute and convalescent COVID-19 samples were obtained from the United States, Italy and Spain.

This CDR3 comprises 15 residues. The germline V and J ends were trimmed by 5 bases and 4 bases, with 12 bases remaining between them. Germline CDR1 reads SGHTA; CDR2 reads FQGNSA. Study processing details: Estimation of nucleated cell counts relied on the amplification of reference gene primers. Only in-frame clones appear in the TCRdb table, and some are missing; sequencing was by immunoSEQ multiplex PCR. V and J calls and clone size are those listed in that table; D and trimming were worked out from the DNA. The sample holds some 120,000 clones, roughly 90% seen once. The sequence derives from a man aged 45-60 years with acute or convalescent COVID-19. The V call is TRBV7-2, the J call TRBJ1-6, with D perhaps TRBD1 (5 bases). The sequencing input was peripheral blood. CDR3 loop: CASSLDIPYNSPLHF. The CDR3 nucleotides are TGTGCCAGCAGCCTGGACATCCCTTATAATTCACCCCTCCACTTT.